This TCR beta chain was identified during a study of shared clonotypes between healthy human individuals. As for the study in general: Plates per donor: three CD4 naive, three CD4 memory, two CD8 naive, one CD8 memory. Study outcomes and limitations: Clonotypes shared by all four donors outscored non-shared clonotypes in generation probability. Naive subsets typically showed greater estimated richness than memory subsets.

Some clones are missing from TCRdb's copy, which holds only in-frame ones; the method was immunoSEQ multiplex PCR. Seen here are 2.5 million or so clones, around 90% observed once, and the top ten hold around 0.15%. Of note for this clone: Its antigen is not identified.

The donors were all Caucasian adults (living in Nashville, Tennessee). The ends lost 4 bases at V and 6 bases at J; junction bases unmatched: 8. The CDR3 spans 16 residues. Germline V lookup: CDR1 LGHNA, CDR2 YNFKEQ. This chain joins TRBV4-2 and TRBJ1-6, with TRBD1 identical over 8 bases. The sample taken for sequencing was naive CD4+ T cells sorted from blood. Subset reported: CD45RA+ positively selected. This receptor was obtained from a man aged 18-30 years in good health. The DNA for the CDR3 is TGTGCCAGCAGCCTCATGTGGGGACAGGTTAATTCACCCCTCCACTTT. Amino acid sequence: CASSLMWGQVNSPLHF.